This section outlines one TCR beta chain sequence together with its context. This clonotype was seen at least ten times. Its specific antigen is unknown. One base away there is no much larger clone; base qualities are not given. TCRdb shows the sequencer as Illumina HiSeq 2500. Quantitative 5'-RACE with molecular barcodes was used to prepare TCR beta libraries. As for the authors' bioinformatics: A new computational method, built on a probabilistic model of VDJ rearrangement, was used to identify disease-linked TCR variants. TCRdb reanalyzed the raw reads on its own, using fastp at Q25 for trimming and MiXCR for clone calling, and kept in-frame beta chains. Rows with a matching CDR3 protein are joined into one entry that keeps the most common DNA and genes. The V and J calls, along with clone size, are taken from TCRdb and not from the paper's own processing. Counted in this sample were fewer than 550,000 distinct CDR3 sequences; approximately 5% of them appeared once. The ten top clones hold roughly 3.5% of the sample.

The CDR3 starts with the cysteine, ends with the phenylalanine, and has 15 residues. Only the CDR3 portion is preserved as DNA: 45 bases, with reading frame beginning at the first base. Germline trimming amounts to 3 bases on V and 4 bases on J, with 9 as the count of junction bases outside the gene matches. Based on the germline V gene (reference sequence), the CDR1 and CDR2 sequences are DFQATT and SNEGSKA. The data belong to a study of CD8 T cells in ankylosing spondylitis (TCRdb year 2017). Background on the whole study: The study set out to find disease-linked TCR variants by profiling T cell receptor beta repertoires in ankylosing spondylitis patients and healthy donors. In total, the full study cohort was made up of over a hundred healthy donors and approximately 27 ankylosing spondylitis patients. Peripheral blood was sampled, and synovial fluid was also collected from ankylosing spondylitis patients.

The research as a whole found: Blood from ankylosing spondylitis patients appeared to be characterized by a TCR beta motif composed of about 8 highly homologous amino acid variants. Some motif variants had previously been reported in the synovial fluid and blood of reactive arthritis patients, which suggests shared mechanisms of disease initiation. According to the report, matched synovial fluid samples from ankylosing spondylitis patients were significantly enriched for the disease-linked clones. The disease-linked clones showed a CD8+ phenotype and occurred at relatively low frequencies in peripheral blood.

The clonotype originates from a male donor with ankylosing spondylitis. The chain uses TRBV20-1 and TRBJ1-2, with 9 middle bases fitting TRBD1. The sample was blood, either unsorted or a sorted T cell fraction (not recorded which). The base sequence is TGCAGTGCTAGGGAGGGACAGGGTGACCGCTATGGCTACACCTTC. Its translation reads: CSAREGQGDRYGYTF.